This T cell receptor beta chain is drawn from a study of T-cell reconstitution after alpha-beta-depleted transplantation in children. General study results and limits: Several hundred expanded graft clones reportedly supplied alpha-beta T cells about two months after transplant. Fresh T-cell production supplied most of the T-cell counts and diversity seen one year after transplant.

Points on this clonotype: Its specificity is unknown.

Germline V lookup: CDR1 SGHRS, CDR2 YFSETQ. The length of the CDR3 is 14 residues. J gave up 4 bases and V 3 bases, and 5 bases lay outside the gene matches. Unique molecular identifiers featured in how the TCRbeta library was prepared. TCRdb passed the PCR reads through MiXCR, listing each CDR3 protein once. The sample includes about a million distinct CDR3 sequences, 25% to 35% of them seen just once. J is TRBJ2-5 and V is TRBV5-1; TRBD2 aligns across 8 bases. Specimen: PBMCs, mostly from graft donor cells, collected 360 days after TCRalphabeta/CD19-depleted stem cell transplant. The source of this sequence is a boy under three years old who had a stem cell transplant for SCID, so the T cells may come from the graft donor. CDR3 bases: TGCGCCAGCAGCTGGGCCGGGACTAGAGAGACCCAGTACTTC. This gives the protein CASSWAGTRETQYF.